These 25 T cell receptor beta chains share one sample of origin, sequenced in a study of T cell repertoires in aging, cancer and after chemotherapy. TCR beta rearrangements were amplified from peripheral blood genomic DNA. TRB rearrangements spanning V, D and J were amplified using mixed TRB-A/B primers. TCRdb recomputed calls from the multiplex PCR reads with MiXCR, one row per CDR3 protein. Seen here are thousands of distinct CDR3 sequences, about 32% observed once, and the top ten hold around 11%. The sequenced sample consisted of blood. Receptors originate from a human donor in good health.

This clonotype is deemed medium-sized. The rearrangement links TRBV6-1 to TRBJ1-4, with TRBD1 matching 7 bases. The CDR3 runs to 15 residues. Germline V CDR1 and CDR2: MNHNS, SASEGT. The V and J ends lost 2 bases and 7 bases, in that order; junction bases with no gene match: 7. The CDR3 here is CASSESQGGGEKLFF. The CDR3 coding sequence is TGTGCCAGCAGTGAATCGCAGGGGGGCGGTGAAAAACTGTTTTTT.

This clonotype was found a few times. The V call is TRBV7-6, the J call TRBJ1-1; D may be TRBD1 (5 bases). The germline V gene has CDR1 SGHVS and CDR2 FNYEAQ. Trimming shortened V by 4 bases and J by 2 bases, and 8 bases separated the two germline ends. This CDR3 has 13 amino acids. This chain's CDR3 is CASSWGRNTEAFF. CDR3 DNA: TGTGCCAGCAGCTGGGGCCGAAACACTGAAGCTTTCTTT.

This clonotype was seen only a few times. This chain uses TRBV6-5 with TRBJ1-6, with D perhaps matching TRBD1 (6 bases). The CDR3 spans 13 residues. Germline V CDR1 and CDR2: MNHEY, SVGAGI. Trimming shortened V by 10 bases and J by 8 bases, and 15 bases separated the two germline ends. CDR3 coding DNA: TGTGCCACCGCTGTCAGGGGTTATTCACCCCTCCACTTT. This gives the protein CATAVRGYSPLHF.

The chain is built from TRBV12-3 or TRBV12-4 and TRBJ1-3; D remains unclear. Trimming cost V 5 bases and J 4 bases, with 15 bases left between them. CDR3 length: 15 amino acids. The CDR3 loop is CASSLPPGDGNTIYF. CDR3 coding DNA: TGTGCCAGCAGTCTCCCCCCAGGTGACGGAAACACCATATATTTT.

The chain recombines TRBV6-1 with TRBJ1-1; D perhaps matches TRBD1 (5 bases). With 6 bases removed from V and 1 base from J, the gap between germline ends came to 18 bases. There are 16 residues in the CDR3. CDR1 and CDR2 (germline): MNHNS, SASEGT. The CDR3 nucleotides are TGTGCCAGCAGCGCGCGGGGGGGGACGGCGAACACTGAAGCTTTCTTT. Translated, it gives CASSARGGTANTEAFF.

V usage is TRBV7-6 and J usage is TRBJ1-2; 7 nucleotides agree with TRBD1. The CDR3 is 17 amino acids. V shed 5 bases, J shed 8 bases, and the junction held 20 bases outside the gene matches. Germline V gene sequence: CDR1 SGHVS, CDR2 FNYEAQ. CDR3 sequence reads: CASSQNSRSTGERGYTF. CDR3 DNA sequence: TGTGCCAGCAGCCAGAACTCCCGATCCACAGGGGAAAGAGGCTACACCTTC.

This chain connects TRBV30 to TRBJ2-3; 9 bases map to TRBD1. The CDR3 loop spans 15 amino acids. V shed 1 base and J 4 bases; nucleotides not matched to a gene: 6. Looked up from germline, CDR1 is GTSNPN and CDR2 is SVGIG (reference sequence). The CDR3 nucleotides are TGTGCCTGGAGTGAGGGACAGGGTATATCAGATACGCAGTATTTT. As protein: CAWSEGQGISDTQYF.

The J gene is TRBJ2-3, the V gene TRBV6-5; D is possibly TRBD1 (6 bases). Trimming took off 2 bases at V and 4 bases at J, with 13 bases between the two ends. The V gene's germline CDR1 is MNHEY and CDR2 SVGAGI. CDR3 length: 15 amino acids. CDR3: CASSYGAGESDTQYF. As DNA, the CDR3 is TGTGCCAGCAGTTACGGGGCAGGGGAGTCAGATACGCAGTATTTT.

The chain is built from TRBV24-1 and TRBJ2-3, with 9 bases aligning to TRBD1. CDR1 is KGHDR and CDR2 is SFDVKD in the germline V gene. This CDR3 is built from 15 residues. Trimming removed 4 bases from V and 3 bases from J; junction bases left unmatched: 4. CDR3 region: CATSDQTGGTDTQYF. The CDR3 nucleotides read TGTGCCACCAGTGACCAGACAGGGGGTACAGATACGCAGTATTTT.

Concerning this clonotype itself: One junction end disagrees with the germline gene, perhaps due to a read error. This chain uses TRBV5-5 with TRBJ2-7, with 9 nucleotides matching TRBD1. CDR3 length equals 18 residues. Looked up from germline, CDR1 is SGHKS and CDR2 is YYEKEE (reference sequence). CDR3 protein: CASSLRTGAATQPYEQYF. The CDR3 DNA reads TGCGCCAGCAGCTTGCGGACAGGGGCGGCCACCCAACCTTACGAGCAGTACTTC. The full variable domain, its missing parts supplied by reference TRBV5-5 and TRBJ2-7, is DAGVTQSPTHLIKTRGQQVTLRCSPISGHKSVSWYQQVLGQGPQFIFQYYEKEERGRGNFPDRFSARQFPNYSSELNVNALLLGDSALYLCASSLRTGAATQPYEQYFGPGTRLTVT.

This clonotype came up a few times. The V and J genes are TRBV19 and TRBJ2-3; unclear D gene. CDR3 length: 13 amino acids. Trimming cost V 9 bases and J 0 bases, with 10 bases left between them. Germline V lookup: CDR1 LNHDA, CDR2 SQIVND (reference sequence). The CDR3 DNA sequence: TGTGCCAGCGGGTTCTCTAGCACAGATACGCAGTATTTT. The encoded protein is CASGFSSTDTQYF.

This chain links TRBV7-6 with TRBJ1-2; D gene unclear. Germline values: CDR1 SGHVS, CDR2 FNYEAQ. V lost 5 bases and J 4 bases, leaving 11 bases between the germline ends. This CDR3 is built from 13 residues. The CDR3 sequence is CASSPDGSYGYTF. CDR3 coding DNA: TGTGCCAGCAGCCCGGACGGATCCTATGGCTACACCTTC.

Only a few counts were recorded for this clonotype. In DNA, the CDR3 is TGTGCCAGCAGCACAGGGGAACAAGAGACCCAGTACTTC. Its translation: CASSTGEQETQYF. The V and J genes are TRBV7-2 and TRBJ2-5; 7 bases are shared with TRBD1. V dropped 5 bases and J dropped 2; count of bases not matched to a gene: 2. CDR3 length: 13 residues. The germline V gene has CDR1 SGHTA and CDR2 FQGNSA.

This clonotype was seen only a few times. DNA of the CDR3: TGTGCCAGCAGCCCTCCCCCCCTCGAGGGGGATACGCAGTATTTT. Translated, it gives CASSPPPLEGDTQYF. The V call is TRBV11-2, the J call TRBJ2-3; D may correspond to TRBD1 or TRBD2 (5 bases each). Germline CDR1 SGHAT, CDR2 FQNNGV. The ends were cut back, 5 bases at V and 6 bases at J, with 18 bases in the middle. CDR3 length: 15 residues. Combining the CDR3 with reference TRBV11-2 and TRBJ2-3 gives the whole variable domain EAGVAQSPRYKIIEKRQSVAFWCNPISGHATLYWYQQILGQGPKLLIQFQNNGVVDDSQLPKDRFSAERLKGVDSTLKIQPAKLEDSAVYLCASSPPPLEGDTQYFGPGTRLTVL.

The chain uses TRBV27 and TRBJ2-1; unclear D gene. From germline, CDR1 is MNHEY and CDR2 SMNVEV (reference sequence). Trimming took 3 bases from V and 6 from J, leaving 15 bases between them. The CDR3 contains 15 residues. CDR3 coding DNA: TGTGCCAGCAGTTTGTTTTTCGTCGGCTCCAATGAGCAGTTCTTC. Its translation is CASSLFFVGSNEQFF.

The chain employs TRBV6-6 and TRBJ1-6; the D gene is possibly TRBD1 (6 bases). This CDR3 has 16 residues. CDR1 and CDR2 (germline): MNHNY, SVGAGI (reference sequence). The germline V and J ends were trimmed by 2 bases and 5 bases, with 13 bases remaining between them. This CDR3 is CASSYGTGFDNSPLHF. DNA for the CDR3: TGTGCCAGCAGTTACGGAACAGGGTTCGATAATTCACCCCTCCACTTT.

The rearrangement uses TRBV27 and TRBJ2-7, with D possibly being TRBD2 (6 bases). Germline V lookup: CDR1 MNHEY, CDR2 SMNVEV (reference sequence). This CDR3 has 13 amino acids. Trimming took off 5 bases at V and 4 bases at J, with 12 bases between the two ends. The CDR3 loop is CASSRGSEYEQYF. The CDR3 nucleotides read TGTGCCAGCAGTCGGGGGTCTGAATACGAGCAGTACTTC.

The J gene is TRBJ2-3, the V gene TRBV12-3 or TRBV12-4; tentatively, D is TRBD1 or TRBD2 (7 bases each). This CDR3 has 15 amino acids. Between the trimmed V and J ends, which lost 4 bases and 4 bases, there was a span of 15 bases. In nucleotides, the CDR3 is TGTGCCAGCAGTTCCCAGGGGGGGCAGCCAGATACGCAGTATTTT. It translates to CASSSQGGQPDTQYF.

The chain links TRBV18 to TRBJ1-2, with 8 nucleotides matching TRBD1. The germline V gene encodes CDR1 KGHSH and CDR2 LQKENI. V lost 2 bases and J lost 4; bases outside the gene matches: 6. The CDR3 loop spans 15 amino acids. The CDR3 coding sequence is TGTGCCAGCTCACCAACCGGACAGGGTGGCTATGGCTACACCTTC. Its translation: CASSPTGQGGYGYTF.

Details on this clonotype: A read error is possible here, since a much larger clone lies one base away. The chain is built from TRBV5-5 and TRBJ2-1, with D possibly matching TRBD2 (6 bases). Germline CDR1 and CDR2: SGHKS and YYEKEE (reference sequence). The CDR3 extends over 15 amino acids. The chain's CDR3 is CANSLEGLAHNEQFF. Here the CDR3 DNA reads TGTGCCAACAGCTTGGAAGGGCTAGCGCACAATGAGCAGTTCTTC.

The chain joins TRBV6-2 or TRBV6-3 to TRBJ2-5; D perhaps matches TRBD2 (5 bases). V was clipped by 6 bases and J by 1 base, with 12 bases between them. Germline CDR1 and CDR2: MNHEY and SVGEGT. The CDR3 sequence is 14 residues long. This chain's CDR3 is CASSPGVSQETQYF. The CDR3 region has the DNA TGTGCCAGCAGCCCCGGGGTATCCCAAGAGACCCAGTACTTC.

Comment on this clonotype: Sequence at one end of the junction differs from germline and may be a read error. The CDR3 is CAWSSLRGGRGTNYGYTF. The CDR3 DNA reads TGTGCCTGGAGTAGCCTCCGAGGGGGAAGGGGTACTAATTATGGCTACACCTTC. The chain recombines TRBV30 with TRBJ1-2, with D tentatively TRBD1 (6 bases). This CDR3 has 18 amino acids. Germline CDR1 and CDR2: GTSNPN and SVGIG (reference sequence).

By share, this clonotype counts as medium-sized. The rearrangement joins TRBV27 to TRBJ2-1; D ambiguous. V was clipped by 2 bases and J by 10 bases, with 9 bases between them. The germline gives CDR1 MNHEY, CDR2 SMNVEV (reference sequence). This CDR3 is 12 amino acids long. This CDR3 reads CASSLGGREQFF. The CDR3 DNA is TGTGCCAGCAGTTTAGGTGGCAGGGAGCAGTTCTTC.

The rearrangement uses TRBV12-3 or TRBV12-4 and TRBJ2-5; tentative D call: TRBD1 (5 bases). CDR3 length: 14 residues. Trimming left V 5 bases short and J 4 bases short, with 14 bases between. For the CDR3, the DNA is TGTGCCAGCAGTCACGCCAGGGTAGGAGAGACCCAGTACTTC. Its protein is CASSHARVGETQYF.

This clonotype ranks as medium-sized. V is TRBV27 and J is TRBJ2-2; 7 bases match TRBD2. The germline V gene encodes CDR1 MNHEY and CDR2 SMNVEV (reference sequence). Unmatched junction bases numbered 4, after V lost 6 bases and J lost 3 bases. The CDR3 covers 14 residues. The CDR3: CASRRGSDTGELFF. CDR3 sequence (DNA): TGTGCCAGCAGGCGGGGGTCCGACACCGGGGAGCTGTTTTTT.